Below are 7 T cell receptor beta chains sequenced from a single sample in a study of T cell responses to AZD1222 COVID-19 vaccine. Sequencing used immunoSEQ multiplex PCR; TCRdb keeps in-frame clones, though not all of them. The data contain about 100,000 clones, just over 85% of them singletons. Here the sequenced sample was peripheral blood, taken on day 0 of AZD1222 vaccination. The receptors shown here come from an adult in good health.

The sample holds one count of this clone. The CDR3 region is CASSFGGTDTQYF. CDR3 DNA sequence: TGTGCCAGCAGCTTCGGGGGCACAGATACGCAGTATTTT. The gene calls are TRBV11-2 and TRBJ2-3, with D possibly TRBD2 on 5 matching bases. Trimming stripped 3 bases from V and 1 base from J, with 5 bases between. Germline V lookup: CDR1 SGHAT, CDR2 FQNNGV. The CDR3 has 13 amino acids.

V usage is TRBV27 and J usage is TRBJ2-7, with TRBD1 matching over 9 bases. V lost 5 bases to trimming and J lost 6 bases; unmatched junction nucleotides: 11. Germline CDR1 and CDR2: MNHEY and SMNVEV (reference sequence). This CDR3 is 15 amino acids long. Here the CDR3 reads CASSTMTGGGPEQYF. Here the CDR3 DNA reads TGTGCCAGCAGTACCATGACAGGGGGAGGCCCCGAGCAGTACTTC.

This clone was recorded at least ten times. The chain links TRBV20-1 to TRBJ2-7; 12 nucleotides align to TRBD2. This CDR3 has 15 amino acids. Trimming cost V 3 bases and J 4 bases; bases outside gene matches: 7. The V gene's germline CDR1 is DFQATT and CDR2 SNEGSKA (reference sequence). CDR3 coding DNA: TGCAGTGCTAGTCTCCTAGCGGGAGGGCCTTACGAGCAGTACTTC. Its protein product is CSASLLAGGPYEQYF.

The chain carries TRBV3-1 (or the pseudogene TRBV3-2) and TRBJ2-1; no definite D call. The V and J ends lost 1 base and 9 bases respectively, with 13 bases between them. Per the germline V gene, CDR1 is LGHDT and CDR2 is YNNKEL (reference sequence). The CDR3 consists of 14 residues. The CDR3 DNA is TGTGCCAGCAGCCAAGGCGGTAGGGCAGGTGAGCAGTTCTTC. This translates into CASSQGGRAGEQFF.

The rearrangement uses TRBV4-3 and TRBJ1-1; D call uncertain. The CDR3 sequence is 14 residues long. Between the trimmed V and J ends, which lost 0 bases and 2 bases, there was a span of 7 bases. The V gene's germline CDR1 is LGHNA and CDR2 YSLEER. This chain's CDR3 is CASSQDLGNTEAFF. CDR3 nucleotide sequence: TGCGCCAGCAGCCAAGATCTGGGCAACACTGAAGCTTTCTTT.

V and J are TRBV29-1 and TRBJ1-3, with D perhaps TRBD1 (6 bases). V was cut by 6 bases and J by 2 bases, with 14 bases left in between. The CDR3 totals 14 residues. Germline CDR1 is SQVTM and CDR2 is ANQGSEA. The CDR3 loop reads CSVNYGTTGNTIYF. CDR3 bases: TGCAGCGTCAATTACGGGACAACTGGAAACACCATATATTTT.

The chain is built from TRBV27 and TRBJ1-6; D remains ambiguous. This CDR3 region has 13 residues. CDR1 and CDR2 from the germline V gene are MNHEY and SMNVEV (reference sequence). V lost 0 bases and J lost 5, with 2 bases in between. The CDR3 protein is CASSLSNNSPLHF. Here the CDR3 DNA reads TGTGCCAGCAGTTTATCGAATAATTCACCCCTCCACTTT.